A single TCR beta chain is shown here with its context. Its specificity is not known. These donors were members of the approximately 110-subject validation cohort, a group separate from the approximately 670-subject first cohort. Produced via immunoSEQ multiplex PCR; TCRdb's table is partial and in-frame only. The table lists just over 80,000 clones, about 95% of them singletons. The entry originates in a study of cytomegalovirus exposure and HLA in healthy donors. Study observations and caveats: Among TCR sequences, most were rare, though some public TCRs appeared in many donors. TCR beta chains numbering some 160 were designated cytomegalovirus-associated.

Sequencing was performed on PBMCs. This clonotype was sampled from a young woman in good health and CMV-seronegative.

The CDR3 is CASSLSRSSYNEQFF. The CDR3 nucleotides are TGTGCCAGCAGTCTTTCTCGGAGCTCCTACAATGAGCAGTTCTTC. The rearrangement joins TRBV6-5 to TRBJ2-1; D remains unclear. The V end was cut by 5 bases, the J end by 0 bases, with 11 bases between. Germline CDR1 MNHEY, CDR2 SVGAGI. The CDR3 is made up of 15 amino acids.